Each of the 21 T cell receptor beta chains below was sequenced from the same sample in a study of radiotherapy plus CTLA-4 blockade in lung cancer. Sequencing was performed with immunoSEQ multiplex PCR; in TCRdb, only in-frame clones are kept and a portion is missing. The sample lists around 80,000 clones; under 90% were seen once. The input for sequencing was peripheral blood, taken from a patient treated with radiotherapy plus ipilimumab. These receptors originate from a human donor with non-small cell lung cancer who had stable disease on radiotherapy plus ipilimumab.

The CDR3 nucleotides read TGCGCCAGCAGGACGGGGGGGCCGGACAATGAGCAGTTCTTC. It translates to CASRTGGPDNEQFF. The rearrangement joins TRBV5-1 to TRBJ2-1, with 8 bases aligning to TRBD2. The CDR3 spans 14 residues. The germline V gene encodes CDR1 SGHRS and CDR2 YFSETQ. With V trimmed by 5 bases and J by 5 bases, 6 bases remained unmatched. Complete variable domain (other parts from reference TRBV5-1 and TRBJ2-1): KAGVTQTPRYLIKTRGQQVTLSCSPISGHRSVSWYQQTPGQGLQFLFEYFSETQRNKGNFPGRFSGRQFSNSRSEMNVSTLELGDSALYLCASRTGGPDNEQFFGPGTRLTVL.

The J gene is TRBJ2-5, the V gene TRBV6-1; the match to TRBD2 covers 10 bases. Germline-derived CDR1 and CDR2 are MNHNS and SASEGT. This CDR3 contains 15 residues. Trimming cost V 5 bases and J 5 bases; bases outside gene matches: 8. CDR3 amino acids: CASSKRSGREETQYF. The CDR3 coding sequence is TGTGCCAGCAGTAAACGGAGCGGGAGGGAGGAGACCCAGTACTTC.

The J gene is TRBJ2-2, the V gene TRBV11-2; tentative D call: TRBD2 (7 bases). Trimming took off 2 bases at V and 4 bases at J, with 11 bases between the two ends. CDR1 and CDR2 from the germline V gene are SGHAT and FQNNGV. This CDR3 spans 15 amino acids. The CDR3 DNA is TGTGCCAGCAGCTTAACGGGGGGCGCCACCGGGGAGCTGTTTTTT. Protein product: CASSLTGGATGELFF.

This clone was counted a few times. The CDR3 is CASSLAGANTGELFF. CDR3 DNA: TGTGCCAGCAGCTTAGCCGGAGCGAACACCGGGGAGCTGTTTTTT. The gene calls are TRBV7-2 and TRBJ2-2, with D hard to call. Between the trimmed V and J ends, which lost 0 bases and 0 bases, there was a span of 5 bases. The CDR3 sequence is 15 residues long. Per germline, CDR1 SGHTA and CDR2 FQGNSA.

The CDR3 protein is CASVTGWNEKLFF. CDR3 DNA sequence: TGTGCCAGCGTTACAGGGTGGAATGAAAAACTGTTTTTT. The chain uses TRBV28 and TRBJ1-4; TRBD1 is a possible D gene (6 bases). The germline CDR1 and CDR2 sequences are MDHEN and SYDVKM. This CDR3 has 13 residues. With 8 bases removed from V and 5 bases from J, the gap between germline ends came to 12 bases.

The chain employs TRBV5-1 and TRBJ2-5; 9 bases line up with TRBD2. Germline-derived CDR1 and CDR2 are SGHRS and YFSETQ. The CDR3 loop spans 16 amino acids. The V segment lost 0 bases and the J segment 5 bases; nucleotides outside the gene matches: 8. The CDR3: CASSLGLSGSGETQYF. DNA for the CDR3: TGCGCCAGCAGCTTGGGGCTTAGCGGGAGTGGGGAGACCCAGTACTTC.

The DNA for the CDR3 is TGTGCCAGCAGTGCTAGCGGTCACTATGGCTACACCTTC. Translated, it gives CASSASGHYGYTF. V and J are TRBV6-4 and TRBJ1-2, with D unclear. This CDR3 has 13 residues. Deletions cut 4 bases from V and 3 bases from J, with 9 bases between. Germline V lookup: CDR1 MRHNA, CDR2 SNTAGT.

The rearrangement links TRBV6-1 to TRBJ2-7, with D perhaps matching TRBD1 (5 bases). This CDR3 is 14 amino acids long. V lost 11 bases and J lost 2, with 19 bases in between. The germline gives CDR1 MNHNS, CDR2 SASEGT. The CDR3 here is CAASLSGSPYEQYF. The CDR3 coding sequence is TGTGCCGCCTCCCTATCAGGGTCACCCTACGAGCAGTACTTC.

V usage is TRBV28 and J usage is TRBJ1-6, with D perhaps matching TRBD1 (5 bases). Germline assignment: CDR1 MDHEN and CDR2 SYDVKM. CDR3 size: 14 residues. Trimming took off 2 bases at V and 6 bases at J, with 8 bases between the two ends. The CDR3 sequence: CASSLDSINSPLHF. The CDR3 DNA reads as TGTGCCAGCAGTTTAGACAGTATTAATTCACCCCTCCACTTT.

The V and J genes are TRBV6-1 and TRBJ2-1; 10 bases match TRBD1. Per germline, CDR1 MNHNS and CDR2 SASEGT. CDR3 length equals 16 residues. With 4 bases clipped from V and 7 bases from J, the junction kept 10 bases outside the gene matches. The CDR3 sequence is CASSAVVGTGVNEQFF. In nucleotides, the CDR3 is TGTGCCAGCAGTGCAGTTGTCGGGACAGGGGTAAATGAGCAGTTCTTC.

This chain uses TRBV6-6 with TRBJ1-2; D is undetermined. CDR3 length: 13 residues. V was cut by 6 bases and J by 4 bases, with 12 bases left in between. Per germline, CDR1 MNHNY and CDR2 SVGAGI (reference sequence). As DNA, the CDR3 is TGTGCCAGCAGCCCCGGGGTGAGCTATGGCTACACCTTC. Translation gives CASSPGVSYGYTF.

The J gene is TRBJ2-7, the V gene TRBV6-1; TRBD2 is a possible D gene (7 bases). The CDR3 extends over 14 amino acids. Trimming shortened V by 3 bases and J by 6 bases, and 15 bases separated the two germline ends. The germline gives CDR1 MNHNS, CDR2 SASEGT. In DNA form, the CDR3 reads TGTGCCAGCAGTGATATAGGGGGGGTCGGCGAGCAGTACTTC. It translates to CASSDIGGVGEQYF.

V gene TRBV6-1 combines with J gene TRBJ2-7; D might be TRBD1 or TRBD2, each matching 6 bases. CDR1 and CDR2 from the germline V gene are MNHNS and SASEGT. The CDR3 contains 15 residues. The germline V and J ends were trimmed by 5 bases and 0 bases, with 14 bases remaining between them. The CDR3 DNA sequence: TGTGCCAGCAGTCGTCCCGAGGGGGGCTCCTACGAGCAGTACTTC. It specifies CASSRPEGGSYEQYF.

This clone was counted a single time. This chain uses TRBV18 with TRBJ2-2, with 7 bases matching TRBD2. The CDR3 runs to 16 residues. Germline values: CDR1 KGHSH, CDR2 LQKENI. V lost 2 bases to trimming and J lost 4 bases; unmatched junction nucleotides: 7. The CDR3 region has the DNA TGTGCCAGCTCACCATCACCAGCGGGACTCACCGGGGAGCTGTTTTTT. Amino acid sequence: CASSPSPAGLTGELFF.

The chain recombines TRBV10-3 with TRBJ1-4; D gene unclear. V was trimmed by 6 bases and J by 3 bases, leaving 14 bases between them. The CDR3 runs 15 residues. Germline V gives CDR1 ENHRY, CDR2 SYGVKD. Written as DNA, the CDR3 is TGTGCCATCAGGGACCCAGCGAGGTCTAATGAAAAACTGTTTTTT. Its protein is CAIRDPARSNEKLFF.

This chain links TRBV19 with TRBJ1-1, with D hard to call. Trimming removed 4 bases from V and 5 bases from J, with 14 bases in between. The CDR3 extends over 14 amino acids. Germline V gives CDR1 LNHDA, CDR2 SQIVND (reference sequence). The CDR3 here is CASSKLVGFTEAFF. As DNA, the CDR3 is TGTGCCAGTAGTAAACTCGTGGGTTTTACTGAAGCTTTCTTT.

CDR3 sequence reads: CASSFGLNGDEQFF. The CDR3 nucleotides are TGTGCCAGCAGCTTCGGACTTAATGGGGATGAGCAGTTCTTC. The rearrangement links TRBV11-1 to TRBJ2-1; a weak D match, TRBD2 (5 bases). The length of the CDR3 is 14 residues. Germline values: CDR1 SGHAT, CDR2 FQDESV (reference sequence). Trimming took 3 bases from V and 8 from J, leaving 14 bases between them.

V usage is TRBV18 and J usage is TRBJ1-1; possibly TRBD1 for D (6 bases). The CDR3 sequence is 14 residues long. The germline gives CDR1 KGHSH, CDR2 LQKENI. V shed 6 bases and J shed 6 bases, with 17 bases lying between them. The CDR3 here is CASSPIDGQSEAFF. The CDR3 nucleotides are TGTGCCAGCTCCCCGATTGACGGACAGTCTGAAGCTTTCTTT.

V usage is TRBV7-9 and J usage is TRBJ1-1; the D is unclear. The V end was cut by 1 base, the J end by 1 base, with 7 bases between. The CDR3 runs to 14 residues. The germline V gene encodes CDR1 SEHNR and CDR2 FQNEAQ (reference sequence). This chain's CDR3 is CASSLEGRNTEAFF. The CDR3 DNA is TGTGCCAGCAGCTTAGAAGGGAGGAACACTGAAGCTTTCTTT.

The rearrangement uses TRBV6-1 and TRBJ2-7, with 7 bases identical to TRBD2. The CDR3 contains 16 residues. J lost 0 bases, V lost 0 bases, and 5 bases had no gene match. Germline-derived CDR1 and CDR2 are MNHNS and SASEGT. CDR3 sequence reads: CASSEAGRESSYEQYF. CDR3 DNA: TGTGCCAGCAGTGAAGCGGGGCGGGAGAGCTCCTACGAGCAGTACTTC.

CDR3 sequence (DNA): TGTGCCAGCAGCTTACCCGGACTTTATGCTGAAGCTTTCTTT. This codes for CASSLPGLYAEAFF. The chain has TRBV11-2 and TRBJ1-1; D ambiguous. Looked up from germline, CDR1 is SGHAT and CDR2 is FQNNGV. Trimming cost V 2 bases and J 6 bases, with 13 bases left between them. CDR3 length equals 14 residues.